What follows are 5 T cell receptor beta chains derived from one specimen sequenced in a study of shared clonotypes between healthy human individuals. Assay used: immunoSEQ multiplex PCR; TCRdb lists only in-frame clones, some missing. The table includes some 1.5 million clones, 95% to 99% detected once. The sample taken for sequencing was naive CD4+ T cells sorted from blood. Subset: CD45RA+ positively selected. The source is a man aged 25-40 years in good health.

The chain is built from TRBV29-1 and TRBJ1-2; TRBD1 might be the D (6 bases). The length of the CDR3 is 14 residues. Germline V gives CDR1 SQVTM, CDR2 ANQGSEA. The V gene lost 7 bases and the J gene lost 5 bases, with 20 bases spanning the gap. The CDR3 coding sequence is TGCAGCGCAATGGGGGCACACTACAATTATGGCTACACCTTC. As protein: CSAMGAHYNYGYTF.

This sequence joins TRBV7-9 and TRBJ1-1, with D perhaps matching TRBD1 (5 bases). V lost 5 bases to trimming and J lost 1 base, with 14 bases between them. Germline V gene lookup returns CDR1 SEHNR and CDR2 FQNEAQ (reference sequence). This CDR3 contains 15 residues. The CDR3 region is CASSPRVLGNTEAFF. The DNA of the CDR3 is TGTGCCAGCAGCCCCAGGGTTTTAGGGAACACTGAAGCTTTCTTT.

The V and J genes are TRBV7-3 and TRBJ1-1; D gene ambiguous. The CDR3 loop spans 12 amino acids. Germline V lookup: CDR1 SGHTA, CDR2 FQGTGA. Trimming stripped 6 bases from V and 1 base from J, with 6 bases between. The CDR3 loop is CASSEANTEAFF. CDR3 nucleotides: TGTGCCAGCAGTGAGGCGAACACTGAAGCTTTCTTT.

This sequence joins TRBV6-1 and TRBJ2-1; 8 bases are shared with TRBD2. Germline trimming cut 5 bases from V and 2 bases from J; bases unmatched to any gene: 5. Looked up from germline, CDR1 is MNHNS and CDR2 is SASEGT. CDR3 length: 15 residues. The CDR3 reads CASSLSGSAYNEQFF. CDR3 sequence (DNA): TGTGCCAGCAGTCTGAGCGGGAGTGCCTACAATGAGCAGTTCTTC.

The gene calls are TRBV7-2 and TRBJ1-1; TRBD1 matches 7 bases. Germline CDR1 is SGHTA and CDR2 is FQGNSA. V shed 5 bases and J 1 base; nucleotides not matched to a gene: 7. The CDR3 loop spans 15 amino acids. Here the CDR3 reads CASSPWTGSNTEAFF. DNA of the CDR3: TGTGCCAGCAGCCCCTGGACAGGATCGAACACTGAAGCTTTCTTT. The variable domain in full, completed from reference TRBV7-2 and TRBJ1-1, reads GAGVSQSPSNKVTEKGKDVELRCDPISGHTALYWYRQSLGQGLEFLIYFQGNSAPDKSGLPSDRFSAERTGGSVSTLTIQRTQQEDSAVYLCASSPWTGSNTEAFFGQGTRLTVV.